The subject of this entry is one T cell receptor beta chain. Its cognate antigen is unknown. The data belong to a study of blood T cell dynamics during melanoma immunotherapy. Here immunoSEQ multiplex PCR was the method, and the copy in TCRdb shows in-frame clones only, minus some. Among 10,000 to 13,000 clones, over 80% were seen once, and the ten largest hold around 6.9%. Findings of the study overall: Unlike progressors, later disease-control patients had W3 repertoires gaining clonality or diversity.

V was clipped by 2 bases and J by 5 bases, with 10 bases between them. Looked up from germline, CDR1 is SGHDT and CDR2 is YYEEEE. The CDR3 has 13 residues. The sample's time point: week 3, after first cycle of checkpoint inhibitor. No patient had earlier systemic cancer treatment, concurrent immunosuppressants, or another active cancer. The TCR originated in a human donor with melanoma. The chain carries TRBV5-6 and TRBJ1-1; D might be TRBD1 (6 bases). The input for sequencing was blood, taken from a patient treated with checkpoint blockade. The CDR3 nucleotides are TGTGCCAGCAGCTTACAGGGTCCGACTGAAGCTTTCTTT. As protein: CASSLQGPTEAFF.